A selection of T cell receptor beta chains follows, all from one sample in a study of blood T cell repertoires in COVID-19. Only in-frame clones appear in the TCRdb table, and some are missing; sequencing was by immunoSEQ multiplex PCR. The sample lists about 150,000 clones, 85% to 90% occurring once. Sequencing was done on a sample of peripheral blood. These receptors were taken from a man between 18 and 29 years old with COVID-19, enrolled during active disease. CDR3s include the opening cysteine and the closing phenylalanine or tryptophan. D genes are given only for firm matches. Only part of the rows carry a size: once, few, many, or a class if the clone is expanded.

J gene: TRBJ1-5
V gene: TRBV5-1
CDR3 length: 15
clone size: .
D gene: .
CDR3 protein: CASSLGEEGNQPQHF
CDR3 DNA: TGCGCCAGCAGCTTAGGGGAGGAAGGCAATCAGCCCCAGCATTTT

J gene: TRBJ2-1
V gene: TRBV5-1
CDR3 length: 17
clone size: .
D gene: TRBD1
CDR3 protein: CASSLASGGVTYNEQFF
CDR3 DNA: TGCGCCAGCAGCTTGGCCTCAGGGGGCGTAACCTACAATGAGCAGTTCTTC

J gene: TRBJ2-7
V gene: TRBV6-5
CDR3 length: 15
clone size: .
D gene: TRBD1
CDR3 protein: CASSPPGQGAYEQYF
CDR3 DNA: TGTGCCAGCAGTCCTCCGGGACAGGGGGCCTACGAGCAGTACTTC

J gene: TRBJ2-5
V gene: TRBV11-3
CDR3 length: 13
clone size: .
D gene: .
CDR3 protein: CASSPSRGETQYF
CDR3 DNA: TGTGCCAGCAGCCCCTCAAGGGGGGAGACCCAGTACTTC

J gene: TRBJ2-7
V gene: TRBV7-9
CDR3 length: 13
clone size: .
D gene: .
CDR3 protein: CASSLTGLDEQYF
CDR3 DNA: TGTGCCAGCAGCTTGACTGGTCTCGACGAGCAGTACTTC

J gene: TRBJ2-7
V gene: TRBV29-1
CDR3 length: 14
clone size: .
D gene: TRBD1
CDR3 protein: CSVESTGESYEQYF
CDR3 DNA: TGCAGCGTTGAATCGACAGGGGAGTCCTACGAGCAGTACTTC

J gene: TRBJ2-6
V gene: TRBV3-1/TRBV3-2
CDR3 length: 17
clone size: .
D gene: .
CDR3 protein: CASSQGPGTSGANVLTF
CDR3 DNA: TGTGCCAGCAGCCAAGGTCCGGGTACCTCTGGGGCCAACGTCCTGACTTTC

J gene: TRBJ1-1
V gene: TRBV27
CDR3 length: 13
clone size: .
D gene: .
CDR3 protein: CASSPFTDAEAFF
CDR3 DNA: TGTGCCAGCAGTCCCTTTACAGACGCTGAAGCTTTCTTT

J gene: TRBJ2-7
V gene: TRBV5-1
CDR3 length: 16
clone size: .
D gene: .
CDR3 protein: CASSLVPVSGSYEQYF
CDR3 DNA: TGCGCCAGCAGCTTGGTCCCGGTCTCCGGGTCCTACGAGCAGTACTTC

J gene: TRBJ1-4
V gene: TRBV5-4
CDR3 length: 17
clone size: .
D gene: TRBD1
CDR3 protein: CASSPGTGGMVGEKLFF
CDR3 DNA: TGTGCCAGCAGCCCCGGGACAGGGGGCATGGTAGGAGAAAAACTGTTTTTT

J gene: TRBJ2-2
V gene: TRBV4-3
CDR3 length: 13
clone size: once
D gene: .
CDR3 protein: CASSQRVYGELFF
CDR3 DNA: TGCGCCAGCAGCCAGAGGGTGTACGGGGAGCTGTTTTTT

J gene: TRBJ2-1
V gene: TRBV11-3
CDR3 length: 15
clone size: .
D gene: TRBD2
CDR3 protein: CASSLNGLATNEQFF
CDR3 DNA: TGTGCCAGCAGCTTAAACGGACTAGCGACGAATGAGCAGTTCTTC

J gene: TRBJ1-1
V gene: TRBV10-3
CDR3 length: 15
clone size: .
D gene: TRBD1
CDR3 protein: CAISFRDSANTEAFF
CDR3 DNA: TGTGCCATCAGCTTCCGGGACAGCGCCAACACTGAAGCTTTCTTT

J gene: TRBJ2-3
V gene: TRBV7-7
CDR3 length: 15
clone size: .
D gene: .
CDR3 protein: CASSLAHGRGDTQYF
CDR3 DNA: TGTGCTAGCAGCTTAGCGCATGGCAGAGGAGATACGCAGTATTTT

J gene: TRBJ1-6
V gene: TRBV5-6
CDR3 length: 14
clone size: .
D gene: .
CDR3 protein: CASSLVRVDSPLHF
CDR3 DNA: TGTGCCAGCAGCTTGGTGCGGGTTGATTCACCCCTCCACTTT

J gene: TRBJ2-1
V gene: TRBV6-5
CDR3 length: 14
clone size: .
D gene: TRBD2
CDR3 protein: CASSQREAYNEQFF
CDR3 DNA: TGTGCCAGCAGCCAGCGGGAGGCCTACAATGAGCAGTTCTTC

J gene: TRBJ2-3
V gene: TRBV20-1
CDR3 length: 11
clone size: .
D gene: .
CDR3 protein: CSGVRRDTQYF
CDR3 DNA: TGCAGTGGAGTCCGGCGGGATACGCAGTATTTT

J gene: TRBJ1-2
V gene: TRBV29-1
CDR3 length: 13
clone size: few
D gene: TRBD1
CDR3 protein: CSVDRGLSYGYTF
CDR3 DNA: TGCAGCGTTGACAGGGGGCTGAGCTATGGCTACACCTTC

J gene: TRBJ2-1
V gene: TRBV27
CDR3 length: 15
clone size: .
D gene: .
CDR3 protein: CASSRSYSSYNEQFF
CDR3 DNA: TGTGCCAGCAGCCGGTCGTACAGCTCCTACAATGAGCAGTTCTTC

J gene: TRBJ1-1
V gene: TRBV4-2
CDR3 length: 15
clone size: .
D gene: TRBD1
CDR3 protein: CASSSKGQANTEAFF
CDR3 DNA: TGTGCCAGCAGCTCGAAGGGACAGGCGAACACTGAAGCTTTCTTT

J gene: TRBJ2-2
V gene: TRBV30
CDR3 length: 13
clone size: .
D gene: .
CDR3 protein: CAWSLGGTGELFF
CDR3 DNA: TGTGCCTGGAGTCTGGGGGGCACCGGGGAGCTGTTTTTT

J gene: TRBJ2-7
V gene: TRBV2
CDR3 length: 13
clone size: .
D gene: .
CDR3 protein: CASSDRGTYEQYF
CDR3 DNA: TGTGCCAGCAGTGATCGGGGAACCTACGAGCAGTACTTC

J gene: TRBJ2-2
V gene: TRBV15
CDR3 length: 15
clone size: .
D gene: TRBD1
CDR3 protein: CATSPGTGAVGELFF
CDR3 DNA: TGTGCCACGTCTCCCGGGACAGGGGCGGTCGGGGAGCTGTTTTTT

J gene: TRBJ1-1
V gene: TRBV5-8
CDR3 length: 13
clone size: once
D gene: .
CDR3 protein: CASSHRVNTEAFF
CDR3 DNA: TGTGCCAGCAGCCACCGGGTGAACACTGAAGCTTTCTTT

J gene: TRBJ2-7
V gene: TRBV15
CDR3 length: 15
clone size: .
D gene: .
CDR3 protein: CATSRFGGVSYEQYF
CDR3 DNA: TGTGCCACCAGCCGCTTTGGAGGGGTCTCCTACGAGCAGTACTTC

J gene: TRBJ2-7
V gene: TRBV4-3
CDR3 length: 13
clone size: .
D gene: .
CDR3 protein: CASSRDKFYEQYF
CDR3 DNA: TGCGCCAGCAGCAGGGACAAATTCTACGAGCAGTACTTC

J gene: TRBJ1-3
V gene: TRBV28
CDR3 length: 15
clone size: .
D gene: .
CDR3 protein: CASSTPLGAGNTIYF
CDR3 DNA: TGTGCCAGCAGTACCCCCTTAGGGGCTGGAAACACCATATATTTT

J gene: TRBJ1-5
V gene: TRBV4-1
CDR3 length: 16
clone size: .
D gene: TRBD1
CDR3 protein: CASSQDDRGTSQPQHF
CDR3 DNA: TGCGCCAGCAGCCAAGATGACAGGGGAACCAGTCAGCCCCAGCATTTT

J gene: TRBJ2-3
V gene: TRBV9
CDR3 length: 16
clone size: once
D gene: TRBD2
CDR3 protein: CASSVVPGGGTDTQYF
CDR3 DNA: TGTGCCAGCAGCGTAGTCCCGGGAGGGGGCACAGATACGCAGTATTTT

J gene: TRBJ1-2
V gene: TRBV28
CDR3 length: 14
clone size: .
D gene: .
CDR3 protein: CASSSLTFRHGYTF
CDR3 DNA: TGTGCCAGCAGTTCCCTCACTTTTAGACACGGCTACACCTTC

J gene: TRBJ2-7
V gene: TRBV5-5
CDR3 length: 13
clone size: .
D gene: .
CDR3 protein: CASSLGPGNEQYF
CDR3 DNA: TGTGCCAGCAGCCTCGGACCGGGAAACGAGCAGTACTTC

J gene: TRBJ2-3
V gene: TRBV5-1
CDR3 length: 17
clone size: .
D gene: TRBD1
CDR3 protein: CASSITGQGSGTDTQYF
CDR3 DNA: TGCGCCAGCAGTATAACGGGACAGGGGTCGGGCACAGATACGCAGTATTTT

J gene: TRBJ2-7
V gene: TRBV7-2
CDR3 length: 15
clone size: once
D gene: TRBD1
CDR3 protein: CASSLKQGEPYEQYF
CDR3 DNA: TGTGCCAGCAGCTTAAAACAGGGGGAACCCTACGAGCAGTACTTC

J gene: TRBJ2-6
V gene: TRBV18
CDR3 length: 16
clone size: once
D gene: .
CDR3 protein: CASSPTGYTGANVLTF
CDR3 DNA: TGTGCCAGCTCACCGACAGGATATACTGGGGCCAACGTCCTGACTTTC

J gene: TRBJ2-1
V gene: TRBV28
CDR3 length: 14
clone size: .
D gene: TRBD2
CDR3 protein: CASRLAGGVNEQFF
CDR3 DNA: TGTGCCAGCAGACTAGCGGGAGGGGTTAATGAGCAGTTCTTC

J gene: TRBJ2-1
V gene: TRBV27
CDR3 length: 15
clone size: .
D gene: TRBD2
CDR3 protein: CASSLNSGILNEQFF
CDR3 DNA: TGTGCCAGCAGTTTAAATAGCGGGATTCTCAATGAGCAGTTCTTC

J gene: TRBJ2-1
V gene: TRBV6-1
CDR3 length: 17
clone size: .
D gene: TRBD2
CDR3 protein: CASSEVPSGRAFDEQFF
CDR3 DNA: TGTGCCAGCAGTGAAGTTCCGAGCGGGAGGGCCTTCGATGAGCAGTTCTTC

J gene: TRBJ2-5
V gene: TRBV21-1
CDR3 length: 13
clone size: .
D gene: .
CDR3 protein: CASSGRQGETQYF
CDR3 DNA: TGTGCCAGCAGCGGCCGACAGGGGGAGACCCAGTACTTC

J gene: TRBJ1-1
V gene: TRBV5-5
CDR3 length: 14
clone size: .
D gene: .
CDR3 protein: CASSNAGGYTEAFF
CDR3 DNA: TGTGCCAGCAGTAACGCCGGGGGGTACACTGAAGCTTTCTTT

J gene: TRBJ2-1
V gene: TRBV7-2
CDR3 length: 13
clone size: .
D gene: .
CDR3 protein: CASRSQGRDEQFF
CDR3 DNA: TGTGCCAGCAGAAGTCAGGGTCGGGATGAGCAGTTCTTC